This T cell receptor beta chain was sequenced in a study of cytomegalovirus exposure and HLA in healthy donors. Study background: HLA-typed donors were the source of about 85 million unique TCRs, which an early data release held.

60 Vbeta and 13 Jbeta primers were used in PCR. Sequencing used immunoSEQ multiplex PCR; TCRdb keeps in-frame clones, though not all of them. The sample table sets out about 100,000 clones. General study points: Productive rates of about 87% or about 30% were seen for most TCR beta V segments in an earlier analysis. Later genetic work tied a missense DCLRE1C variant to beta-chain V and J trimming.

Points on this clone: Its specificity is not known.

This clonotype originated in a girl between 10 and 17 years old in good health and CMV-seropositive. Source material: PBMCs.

CDR3 region: CASSQTTGRTEKLFF. The DNA for the CDR3 is TGTGCCAGCAGCCAAACGACAGGGCGGACTGAAAAACTGTTTTTT. V and J are TRBV4-2 and TRBJ1-4; 7 bases fit TRBD1. With 2 bases clipped from V and 7 bases from J, the junction kept 7 bases outside the gene matches. Germline V gives CDR1 LGHNA, CDR2 YNFKEQ. The CDR3 sequence is 15 residues long.